The clone carrying this T cell receptor beta chain has more than one count but fewer than ten. The sample comes from a study of shared clonotypes between healthy human individuals. Genomic DNA from each subset was divided evenly over several immunoSEQ plates. The repertoire was sequenced with immunoSEQ multiplex PCR; TCRdb's copy has only in-frame clones and lacks some. The table lists 400,000 to 600,000 clones, 60% to 80% of them singletons. Between the trimmed V and J ends, which lost 4 bases and 6 bases, there was a span of 15 bases. The CDR3 covers 15 residues. Germline CDR1 SEHNR, CDR2 FQNEAQ (reference sequence).

This clonotype was obtained from a woman between 40 and 50 years old in good health. Some clones in this sample may be carry-over from other donors' samples. Sequenced material: PBMCs. V usage is TRBV7-9 and J usage is TRBJ1-4; D may be TRBD1 (5 bases). The CDR3 spells CASSSADVGDEKLFF. The CDR3 DNA sequence: TGTGCCAGCAGCTCTGCGGACGTGGGGGATGAAAAACTGTTTTTT. Full variable domain (missing parts from reference TRBV7-9 and TRBJ1-4): DTGVSQNPRHKITKRGQNVTFRCDPISEHNRLYWYRQTLGQGPEFLTYFQNEAQLEKSRLLSDRFSAERPKGSFSTLEIQRTEQGDSAMYLCASSSADVGDEKLFFGSGTQLSVL.